This T cell receptor beta chain was sequenced for a study of shared clonotypes between healthy human individuals. Broader study findings: With a handful of donors compared, around 5.4% of naive CD4 clonotypes were shared.

All donors were Caucasian adults living in Nashville, Tennessee. Germline V lookup: CDR1 SEHNR, CDR2 FQNEAQ (reference sequence). This CDR3 has 17 amino acids. J was trimmed by 2 bases and V by 3 bases; bases with no gene match: 8. Running of the assay took place at deep level. TCRdb's table, derived via immunoSEQ multiplex PCR, lists solely in-frame clones and lacks some. The repertoire holds about 1.1 million clones, with approximately 80% as singletons. Concerning this clone itself: What it recognizes is unknown.

Sequencing was carried out using memory CD4+ T cells from PBMCs. Specified subset: CD45RA-negative fraction. This chain uses TRBV7-9 with TRBJ2-5, with 11 positions matching TRBD2. The source of this sequence is a man between 18 and 35 years old in good health. Some clones in this sample may be carry-over from other donors' samples. The CDR3 loop is CASSLASGRFGQETQYF. The CDR3 bases are TGTGCCAGCAGCTTGGCTAGCGGGAGGTTTGGTCAAGAGACCCAGTACTTC.